What follows is one TCR beta chain and its context. This clonotype was seen at least ten times. What antigen it recognizes has not been identified. One base away there is no much larger clone; base qualities are not given. Looking up the germline V gene yields CDR1 MNHEY and CDR2 SVGEGT. V lost 4 bases and J lost 4 bases; the stretch between them is 8 bases long. From cysteine to phenylalanine, the CDR3 is 13 amino acids long. This entry keeps only the CDR3 DNA: 39 bases, framed from base 1. The library was obtained by 5' RACE. Sequencing used an Illumina HiSeq 2500. A second PCR of about 6 to 12 cycles was run with a J-beta primer mix and a sample-barcoded 5' primer. Each TCR beta cDNA molecule received a unique molecular identifier from a template-switch 5' adaptor carrying 12 random nucleotides. Each sample yielded at least 3 million CDR3-containing paired-end reads. First-strand cDNA synthesis was performed from all RNA using the Mint cDNA synthesis kit, with priming by a TRBC-specific oligonucleotide. Following uracil-DNA glycosylase treatment, a first 18-cycle PCR with universal primers M1SS and BC2_uni_R was performed on all cDNA. In the source study's methods: Normalization of each sample was performed by random selection of 1 million high-quality reads, each carrying a distinct molecular identifier. Instead of being binned into consensus sequences, reads with shared molecular identifiers were discarded. MiTCR, with a Q25 quality threshold and the strictest error-elimination algorithm, was used for CDR3 identification, clonotype clustering and error correction. A nonparametric unseen species model with Euler transformation was used to estimate lower-bound total TCR beta diversity. The raw public reads went through TCRdb reprocessing: fastp at Q25, MiXCR clone calling, in-frame beta chains kept. Duplicate CDR3 protein sequences are folded into a single record with the most common DNA and genes. The V and J calls and clone size come from TCRdb's table, not from the authors' own analysis. The sample table lists 1.5 million to 2 million distinct CDR3 sequences, 28% of them with a count of one. Jointly, the top ten make up around 7.7% of the sample.

This sample stems from a study of blood T cells in healthy people across ages (dated by TCRdb to the mid-2010s). Study-level background: Template switching captured roughly one uniquely barcoded TCR beta cDNA molecule per two T cells in model experiments. To track age-related changes in TCR beta repertoire diversity, the study relied on deep sequencing normalized with unique cDNA molecular identifiers. Donors were grouped into four age groups: young (average approximately 15 years), middle-aged (39), aged (roughly 67) and long-lived (approximately 78). To avoid experimental bias, donors of different ages were spread randomly across the sequencing lanes. For two donors (one aged 18 to 29 and one aged 80 or older), the study analyzed two additional independent replicas of 1 million unique cDNA reads from the same blood draw.

Donors were roughly 40 systemically healthy Caucasian individuals from Russia aged roughly 6 to 100 years. Roughly 10 milliliters of peripheral blood were drawn from each donor into EDTA-treated Vacutainer tubes. Ficoll-Paque density-gradient centrifugation was used to isolate PBMCs, with at least 7 million per sample. Trizol reagent was used to extract total RNA from PBMCs, with at least 6 micrograms per sample. The percentages of naive CD45RAhigh/CD27high T cells were determined by flow cytometry on a PBMC aliquot from every donor. Summary of the overall study and its limitations: Since profiling was done on bulk unsorted PBMCs, naive and antigen-experienced compartments could not be conclusively compared. Estimates of total diversity based on one million sequenced T cells were considered lower bounds and underestimates. Observed TCR beta diversity per million T cells fell roughly linearly with age, and a significant reduction was already apparent by age about 38. Because donor CMV infection status was unknown, age-related changes in expanded clonotypes were potentially confounded. There was a strong correlation between observed TCR beta diversity and the percentage of naive T cells measured by flow cytometry. The long-lived group showed more naive CD4+ T cells, fewer expanded clones and increased TCR diversity than the aged group, suggesting age selection.

This receptor was identified in a woman aged 30 to 39 in good health. Sequenced: blood. The chain links TRBV6-2 or TRBV6-3 with TRBJ2-1; TRBD1 is a weak D gene call, 5 bases matching. The CDR3 here reads CASSWGLYNEQFF. The nucleotide sequence is given as TGTGCCAGCAGTTGGGGCCTATACAATGAGCAGTTCTTC.